Listed here are 24 T cell receptor beta chains from one sample, sequenced in a study of metastatic and nonmetastatic thyroid tumors (dated by TCRdb to 2018 to 2020). Before undergoing thyroid surgery, none of the patients had been given any kind of treatment. Library prep was done by PCR. The data were produced on an Illumina HiSeq 4000. The public reads were quality trimmed at Q25 with fastp and then assembled into clones with MiXCR by TCRdb, keeping productive beta chains. Recorded for this sample are around 23,000 clones; about 25% of them occurred a single time. The biggest ten clones account for about 20% of the sample. The sequenced sample consisted of blood. The receptors were gathered from a female donor with papillary thyroid cancer or a benign thyroid nodule (not recorded which). Some clones in this sample may be carry-over from other donors' samples.

With regard to this clone: The conserved closing phenylalanine or tryptophan is absent in this CDR3, likely reflecting a read error. The rearrangement uses TRBV6-4 and TRBJ2-3; 10 nucleotides agree with TRBD2. This CDR3 contains 17 residues. Germline V gene data show CDR1 as MRHNA and CDR2 as SNTAGT. The CDR3 sequence: CARSDSETSGSIDTQYV. As DNA, the CDR3 is TGTGCCAGAAGTGACAGTGAGACTAGCGGGTCGATAGATACGCAGTATGTT.

This clone was detected many times. The CDR3, as DNA: TGCAGCGTTGGAGTTATAGGGATCTACGAGCAGTACTTC. Its protein product is CSVGVIGIYEQYF. The rearrangement links TRBV29-1 to TRBJ2-7; D uncertain. Trimming left V 4 bases short and J 3 bases short, with 13 bases between. Germline V gene sequence: CDR1 SQVTM, CDR2 ANQGSEA. The CDR3 runs to 13 residues.

This clone was detected ten times or more. J is TRBJ2-5 and V is TRBV30; D uncertain. The CDR3 is 11 amino acids. Per germline, CDR1 GTSNPN and CDR2 SVGIG (reference sequence). Trimming removed 4 bases from V and 3 bases from J, with 6 bases in between. This CDR3 is CAWNRKETQYF. CDR3 in DNA: TGTGCCTGGAATCGGAAAGAGACCCAGTACTTC.

Judged by abundance, this clone is medium-sized. The chain has TRBV11-2 and TRBJ2-7; D call uncertain. Germline V lookup: CDR1 SGHAT, CDR2 FQNNGV. This CDR3 is 13 amino acids long. Deletions cut 1 base from V and 6 bases from J, with 10 bases between. CDR3 nucleotides: TGTGCCAGCAGCTTAGTCCAGTTTCCCGAGCAGTACTTC. Amino acids: CASSLVQFPEQYF.

This clone is termed medium-sized (0.01 to 0.1%). The V call is TRBV6-5, the J call TRBJ2-2; 10 bases match TRBD1. With V trimmed by 3 bases and J by 7 bases, 5 bases remained unmatched. CDR3 length equals 15 residues. The germline CDR1 and CDR2 sequences are MNHEY and SVGAGI. The CDR3 protein is CASSYGQGEVGELFF. Written as DNA, the CDR3 is TGTGCCAGCAGTTATGGACAGGGGGAGGTCGGGGAGCTGTTTTTT.

This clone appeared many times. V and J are TRBV7-6 and TRBJ2-7, with D uncertain. V lost 5 bases and J 2 bases, leaving 13 bases between the germline ends. Germline assignment: CDR1 SGHVS and CDR2 FNYEAQ. This CDR3 region has 14 residues. CDR3 sequence: CASSPHIGTYEQYF. The DNA of the CDR3 is TGTGCCAGCAGCCCCCATATAGGGACCTACGAGCAGTACTTC.

This clone has a count of ten or more. The V gene is TRBV4-3, the J gene TRBJ2-3, with TRBD1 identical over 8 bases. The CDR3 contains 17 residues. The V segment lost 4 bases and the J segment 4 bases; nucleotides outside the gene matches: 13. The germline V gene has CDR1 LGHNA and CDR2 YSLEER. CDR3 residues: CASSLTSGTGNPDTQYF. CDR3 DNA: TGCGCCAGCAGCCTCACCTCAGGGACAGGCAATCCAGATACGCAGTATTTT.

This clone was counted many times. The rearrangement uses TRBV6-5 and TRBJ1-5; D gene uncertain. The V gene's germline CDR1 is MNHEY and CDR2 SVGAGI. This CDR3 contains 16 residues. The V gene lost 0 bases and the J gene lost 0 bases, with 9 bases spanning the gap. CDR3 nucleotides: TGTGCCAGCAGTTACTCAAGAGGAGATAGCAATCAGCCCCAGCATTTT. Its translation is CASSYSRGDSNQPQHF.

This clone was recorded many times. Being one base from a much bigger clone, this may be a read error. Other DNA sequences within the sample encode an identical CDR3. The V call is TRBV5-1, the J call TRBJ2-1; D is unclear. The germline CDR1 and CDR2 sequences are SGHRS and YFSETQ. The length of the CDR3 is 14 residues. The CDR3 is CASQQLVVDNEQFF. The CDR3 nucleotides read TGCGCCAGCCAGCAGCTTGTGGTAGACAATGAGCAGTTCTTT.

In its sample, this clone ranks as medium-sized. The chain is built from TRBV19 and TRBJ2-3; D might be TRBD2 (6 bases). Germline V gene data show CDR1 as LNHDA and CDR2 as SQIVND (reference sequence). The ends were cut back, 6 bases at V and 4 bases at J, with 20 bases in the middle. There are 16 residues in the CDR3. The CDR3 region has the DNA TGTGCCAGTAGCCCCGAACGGGACGGGAGCGCAGATACGCAGTATTTT. This codes for CASSPERDGSADTQYF.

The rearrangement joins TRBV18 to TRBJ1-2; D uncertain. CDR3 length: 17 amino acids. V lost 3 bases and J lost 6, with 23 bases in between. Germline lookup yields CDR1 KGHSH and CDR2 LQKENI. CDR3 sequence reads: CASSPEVSTRSKNGYTF. The CDR3 DNA reads as TGTGCCAGCTCACCGGAAGTTTCGACCCGATCGAAGAATGGCTACACCTTC.

This clone was seen repeatedly, ten times or more. The chain combines TRBV9 with TRBJ2-1; TRBD2 aligns across 11 bases. Germline V gene data show CDR1 as SGDLS and CDR2 as YYNGEE. V shed 3 bases, J shed 8 bases, and the junction held 13 bases outside the gene matches. This CDR3 has 17 residues. The CDR3 nucleotides read TGTGCCAGCAGCGAGGGGCTAGCGGGAGGTTCGAGACATGAGCAGTTCTTC. This codes for CASSEGLAGGSRHEQFF.

The chain is built from TRBV30 and TRBJ2-7; tentatively, D is TRBD1 or TRBD2 (5 bases each). This CDR3 contains 11 residues. Trimming stripped 1 base from V and 7 bases from J, with 8 bases between. From germline, CDR1 is GTSNPN and CDR2 SVGIG (reference sequence). CDR3 in DNA: TGTGCCTGGAGTGGGGGGAGAGAGCAGTACTTC. This sequence encodes CAWSGGREQYF.

As for this clone: This CDR3 is missing its conserved last phenylalanine or tryptophan, likely due to a read error. Because the CDR3's place on the DNA is in doubt, the DNA is left out and the CDR3 is given as listed by TCRdb. The chain recombines TRBV24-1 with TRBJ2-2; the D call TRBD1 from the table was never checked on the DNA. Germline V gene data show CDR1 as KGHDR and CDR2 as SFDVKD. 16 amino acids form the CDR3, both terminal residues included. This CDR3 reads CATSDPGRGAIGELFP.

As regards this clone: An end of the junction does not agree with germline; a read error may underlie this. This chain links TRBV6-1 with TRBJ1-5; 8 nucleotides align to TRBD1. Germline CDR1 MNHNS, CDR2 SASEGT. CDR3 length: 15 residues. The CDR3 spells CAIRRAGGRNHPQHF. As DNA, the CDR3 is TGTGCCATCAGGAGGGCAGGGGGCAGGAATCATCCCCAGCATTTT.

This clone was seen repeatedly, ten times or more. The chain links TRBV6-2 or TRBV6-3 to TRBJ1-4; 7 positions match TRBD1. The V gene end was trimmed by 5 bases and the J gene end by 4 bases; junction bases not matched to a gene: 7. Germline V gene data show CDR1 as MNHEY and CDR2 as SVGEGT. The CDR3 totals 15 residues. For the CDR3, the DNA is TGTGCCAGCAGTGACCGGGACAGTCTTAATGAAAAACTGTTTTTT. Translation gives CASSDRDSLNEKLFF.

This clone was seen a few times. The chain links TRBV28 to TRBJ1-1; tentatively, D is TRBD1 (5 bases). V lost 3 bases to trimming and J lost 6 bases, with 14 bases between them. The CDR3 is made up of 14 amino acids. Germline values: CDR1 MDHEN, CDR2 SYDVKM. CDR3 nucleotide sequence: TGTGCCAGCAGTTTCCATGGGGCTCAGGCTGAAGCTTTCTTT. Amino acid sequence: CASSFHGAQAEAFF. The full variable domain, completed using reference TRBV28 and TRBJ1-1, is DVKVTQSSRYLVKRTGEKVFLECVQDMDHENMFWYRQDPGLGLRLIYFSYDVKMKEKGDIPEGYSVSREKKERFSLILESASTNQTSMYLCASSFHGAQAEAFFGQGTRLTVV.

This clone was counted only a few times. The V and J genes are TRBV15 and TRBJ2-7; 8 positions match TRBD2. Germline V gives CDR1 LNHNV, CDR2 YYDKDF (reference sequence). CDR3 length: 14 amino acids. V trimming: 6 bases; J trimming: 3 bases; junction bases outside the gene matches: 7. The CDR3 DNA is TGTGCCACCAGTATAGCGGGACTCAACTACGAGCAGTACTTC. Amino acids: CATSIAGLNYEQYF.

This clone occurred many times. The V and J genes are TRBV5-1 and TRBJ1-1; possibly TRBD1 for D (6 bases). The CDR3 is made up of 14 amino acids. V was trimmed by 4 bases and J by 1 base, leaving 11 bases between them. Germline loops: CDR1 SGHRS, CDR2 YFSETQ. CDR3 residues: CASSPGQRNTEAFF. The CDR3 DNA reads as TGCGCCAGCAGCCCCGGACAGCGGAACACTGAAGCTTTCTTT.

This clone is labeled medium-sized. The gene calls are TRBV24-1 and TRBJ2-1; possibly TRBD2 for D (5 bases). The CDR3 totals 15 residues. V lost 4 bases, J lost 8 bases, and 17 bases lay in between. Per germline, CDR1 KGHDR and CDR2 SFDVKD. CDR3 residues: CATSDRTRMVDEQFF. Here the CDR3 DNA reads TGTGCCACCAGTGACCGAACTAGAATGGTGGATGAGCAGTTCTTC.

Remarks on this clone: The junction differs from germline at one of its ends, possibly a read error. The CDR3 coding sequence is TGTTCCAGTAGTAGTCTCCAGGGGAGGGTTAAGCAGCACCGGCATTTT. Its protein is CSSSSLQGRVKQHRHF. The chain links TRBV19 to TRBJ1-5; D may be TRBD1 (6 bases). The CDR3 sequence is 16 residues long. The germline CDR1 and CDR2 sequences are LNHDA and SQIVND (reference sequence).

The chain has TRBV7-2 and TRBJ1-2; 12 bases agree with TRBD1. The CDR3 contains 15 residues. CDR1 is SGHTA, CDR2 FQGNSA, per germline. The J segment lost 8 bases and the V segment lost 5 bases, leaving 9 bases of the junction unmatched. DNA for the CDR3: TGTGCCAGCAGCAAATCGGGACAGGGGGCGGAGGGCTACACCTTC. This encodes CASSKSGQGAEGYTF.

This clone was detected many times. The J gene is TRBJ2-3, the V gene TRBV5-1; perhaps TRBD1 as D (5 bases). The V end was cut by 0 bases, the J end by 7 bases, with 15 bases between. The germline V gene has CDR1 SGHRS and CDR2 YFSETQ. The CDR3 length is 15 residues. CDR3 nucleotides: TGCGCCAGCAGCTTGGGGACAAATCGGGCAAATACGCAGTATTTT. This encodes CASSLGTNRANTQYF. Using reference TRBV5-1 and TRBJ2-3 for the parts outside the CDR3, the full variable domain is KAGVTQTPRYLIKTRGQQVTLSCSPISGHRSVSWYQQTPGQGLQFLFEYFSETQRNKGNFPGRFSGRQFSNSRSEMNVSTLELGDSALYLCASSLGTNRANTQYFGPGTRLTVL.

This clone was observed many times. The V call is TRBV18, the J call TRBJ1-2, with a tentative D call TRBD1 (5 bases). The CDR3 has 15 amino acids. Germline assignment: CDR1 KGHSH and CDR2 LQKENI. Trimming took 2 bases from V and 5 from J, leaving 15 bases between them. The CDR3: CASSPWGPRLYGYTF. CDR3 nucleotide sequence: TGTGCCAGCTCACCATGGGGACCGAGACTATATGGCTACACCTTC. Supplemented by reference TRBV18 and TRBJ1-2, the full variable domain reads NAGVMQNPRHLVRRRGQEARLRCSPMKGHSHVYWYRQLPEEGLKFMVYLQKENIIDESGMPKERFSAEFPKEGPSILRIQQVVRGDSAAYFCASSPWGPRLYGYTFGSGTRLTVV.